This record looks at one T cell receptor beta chain sequence and its context. With a J-beta primer mix and a sample-barcoded 5' primer, a second PCR ran roughly 7 to 11 cycles. TCRdb analysed the 5' RACE reads with MiXCR anew, one entry per CDR3 protein. The sample contains around 1,900,000 distinct CDR3 sequences, roughly two fifths of which appear only once. These data come from a study of blood T cells in healthy people across ages. Trimming took 6 bases from V and 7 from J; bases not matched to a gene: 12. The germline gives CDR1 DFQATT, CDR2 SNEGSKA (reference sequence). The CDR3 has 14 residues.

This clonotype originated in a human donor in good health. The sequencing sample was made of blood. The genes are TRBV20-1 and TRBJ2-5, with 9 bases identical to TRBD1. DNA of the CDR3: TGCAGTGCGGGACAGGGTACGGGGTCGGGGACCCAGTACTTC. Its protein product is CSAGQGTGSGTQYF.